Presented here are 27 T cell receptor beta chains from one specimen sequenced in a study of T cell changes during pregnancy in multiple sclerosis (dated by TCRdb to between 2018 and 2021). The method behind the library was the immunoSEQ multiplex PCR assay. The source is immuneACCESS, and TCRdb retained only in-frame sequences with V and J called. Part of the clones is not carried over; for the studies checked, unresolved V genes explain less than half of this, and the remainder is unexplained. The sample yields roughly 110,000 clones; 85% to 95% were counted once. Around 0.8% of the sample is held by the ten biggest clonotypes. The specimen was peripheral blood, collected in the third trimester of pregnancy. The origin of the receptors is a female donor in good health, enrolled as a control in a pregnancy study.

The rearrangement uses TRBV19 and TRBJ1-1, with a tentative D call TRBD1 (6 bases). The CDR3 is 15 residues long. The germline V and J ends were trimmed by 0 bases and 0 bases, with 8 bases remaining between them. In germline, CDR1 is LNHDA, CDR2 SQIVND (reference sequence). The CDR3 region is CASSIEGAVNTEAFF. In DNA, the CDR3 is TGTGCCAGTAGTATAGAGGGGGCGGTGAACACTGAAGCTTTCTTT. The entire variable domain, with the rest obtained from reference TRBV19 and TRBJ1-1, is as follows: DGGITQSPKYLFRKEGQNVTLSCEQNLNHDAMYWYRQDPGQGLRLIYYSQIVNDFQKGDIAEGYSVSREKKESFPLTVTSAQKNPTAFYLCASSIEGAVNTEAFFGQGTRLTVV.

V is TRBV29-1 and J is TRBJ1-4; TRBD1 agrees at 8 bases. Germline CDR1 reads SQVTM; CDR2 reads ANQGSEA. J was trimmed by 3 bases and V by 6 bases; bases with no gene match: 9. The CDR3 is 15 residues long. The CDR3 DNA reads TGCAGCGTACGGACAGGGTCCTATGCTAATGAAAAACTGTTTTTT. It specifies CSVRTGSYANEKLFF. Based on the CDR3 plus reference TRBV29-1 and TRBJ1-4, the full variable domain is SAVISQKPSRDICQRGTSLTIQCQVDSQVTMMFWYRQQPGQSLTLIATANQGSEATYESGFVIDKFPISRPNLTFSTLTVSNMSPEDSSIYLCSVRTGSYANEKLFFGSGTQLSVL.

The chain links TRBV9 to TRBJ2-1; 10 bases fit TRBD2. Germline loops: CDR1 SGDLS, CDR2 YYNGEE. The CDR3 runs 16 residues. V shed 1 base, J shed 1 base, and the junction held 2 bases outside the gene matches. The CDR3 loop reads CASSVLAGGSYNEQFF. CDR3 coding DNA: TGTGCCAGCAGCGTATTAGCGGGGGGTTCCTACAATGAGCAGTTCTTC.

The chain employs TRBV30 and TRBJ1-1; weak D call: TRBD1 (5 bases). V lost 2 bases and J lost 1, with 8 bases in between. Germline-derived CDR1 and CDR2 are GTSNPN and SVGIG (reference sequence). CDR3 length equals 13 residues. The CDR3 coding sequence is TGTGCCTGGAGTAATAGGGGGAACACTGAAGCTTTCTTT. As protein: CAWSNRGNTEAFF. Combining the CDR3 with reference TRBV30 and TRBJ1-1 gives the whole variable domain SQTIHQWPATLVQPVGSPLSLECTVEGTSNPNLYWYRQAAGRGLQLLFYSVGIGQISSEVPQNLSASRPQDRQFILSSKKLLLSDSGFYLCAWSNRGNTEAFFGQGTRLTVV.

The rearrangement joins TRBV6-1 to TRBJ1-6; 7 bases are shared with TRBD1. This CDR3 is 15 amino acids long. Trimming took 7 bases from V and 7 from J; bases not matched to a gene: 10. Germline loops: CDR1 MNHNS, CDR2 SASEGT. The CDR3 nucleotides are TGTGCCAGCACCTCCGACAGGGTAGGAAATTCACCCCTCCACTTT. Its protein product is CASTSDRVGNSPLHF.

The chain couples TRBV10-3 to TRBJ2-1; 7 bases map to TRBD2. The CDR3 has 12 residues. V was clipped by 3 bases and J by 14 bases; unmatched bases: 7. Germline V lookup: CDR1 ENHRY, CDR2 SYGVKD. The CDR3, as DNA: TGTGCCATCAGTGAAGGGACTACAAATAAGTTCTTC. Encoded protein: CAISEGTTNKFF.

CDR3 DNA: TGTGCCAGCAGTTTTGGAGCTGATAATGAAAAACTGTTTTTT. This sequence encodes CASSFGADNEKLFF. The chain combines TRBV27 with TRBJ1-4; D uncertain. Germline CDR1 MNHEY, CDR2 SMNVEV (reference sequence). Deletions cut 3 bases from V and 4 bases from J, with 9 bases between. CDR3 length equals 14 residues.

The gene calls are TRBV5-4 and TRBJ2-5; weak D call: TRBD1 (6 bases). V dropped 0 bases and J dropped 5 bases, with 14 bases sitting between them. Looked up from germline, CDR1 is SGHNT and CDR2 is YYREEE (reference sequence). The CDR3 is 15 amino acids. This CDR3 reads CASSLGHVQGETQYF. The CDR3 nucleotides read TGTGCCAGCAGCTTGGGGCACGTTCAGGGGGAGACCCAGTACTTC.

The CDR3 coding sequence is TGCAGTGCTAGTCCCAGCTACGAGCAGTACTTC. This gives the protein CSASPSYEQYF. The rearrangement links TRBV20-1 to TRBJ2-7, with no clear D. The CDR3 consists of 11 residues. Germline loops: CDR1 DFQATT, CDR2 SNEGSKA (reference sequence). Trimming removed 3 bases at V and 3 bases at J, with 6 bases between.

The V and J genes are TRBV4-3 and TRBJ2-1; 7 positions agree with TRBD2. J gave up 6 bases and V 5 bases, and 10 bases lay outside the gene matches. The CDR3 has 15 amino acids. Germline V gives CDR1 LGHNA, CDR2 YSLEER. CDR3 DNA sequence: TGCGCCAGCAGCTATAATAGCGGGTCGAGCAATGAGCAGTTCTTC. Translation: CASSYNSGSSNEQFF.

V and J are TRBV14 and TRBJ2-1; 7 nucleotides align to TRBD1. CDR3 size: 13 residues. The V gene end was trimmed by 3 bases and the J gene end by 9 bases; junction bases not matched to a gene: 5. Germline assignment: CDR1 SGHDN and CDR2 FVKESK. CDR3: CASSQYAGGEQFF. The CDR3, as DNA: TGTGCCAGCAGCCAGTACGCAGGGGGTGAGCAGTTCTTC.

This clone has only one observation. The rearrangement joins TRBV7-3 to TRBJ1-2; a possible D gene is TRBD1 (6 bases). Germline loops: CDR1 SGHTA, CDR2 FQGTGA. The CDR3 has 14 residues. V lost 7 bases and J 4 bases, leaving 16 bases between the germline ends. In DNA, the CDR3 is TGTGCCAGCACCCCCGGGGACACAAGCTATGGCTACACCTTC. Translating gives CASTPGDTSYGYTF. Variable domain in full (rest from reference TRBV7-3 and TRBJ1-2): GAGVSQTPSNKVTEKGKYVELRCDPISGHTALYWYRQSLGQGPEFLIYFQGTGAADDSGLPNDRFFAVRPEGSVSTLKIQRTERGDSAVYLCASTPGDTSYGYTFGSGTRLTVV.

This rearrangement joins TRBV4-3 to TRBJ2-3; the D gene is possibly TRBD2 (5 bases). The V gene's germline CDR1 is LGHNA and CDR2 YSLEER. V lost 0 bases and J lost 7, with 14 bases in between. The CDR3 loop spans 15 amino acids. In nucleotides, the CDR3 is TGCGCCAGCAGCCAAGATAGGACCCGGGGAAATACGCAGTATTTT. It specifies CASSQDRTRGNTQYF.

This clone was counted once. The chain carries TRBV4-1 and TRBJ1-5, with TRBD1 as a possible D gene (6 bases). Germline CDR1 reads MGHRA; CDR2 reads YSYEKL. The CDR3 runs to 14 residues. Trimming shortened V by 4 bases and J by 5 bases, and 12 bases separated the two germline ends. DNA for the CDR3: TGCGCCAGCAGCCCAGGACAGCAAGATCAGCCCCAGCATTTT. Translating it yields CASSPGQQDQPQHF.

This clone was seen once. The rearrangement links TRBV7-6 to TRBJ2-2, with 10 bases fitting TRBD2. CDR3 length equals 17 residues. Losses at the gene ends were 2 bases for V and 3 bases for J; bases not matched to a gene: 6. Germline CDR1 is SGHVS and CDR2 is FNYEAQ. The CDR3 region has the DNA TGTGCCAGCAGCTTACAAGCGGGGGGGCCAGACACCGGGGAGCTGTTTTTT. Encoded protein: CASSLQAGGPDTGELFF.

The V call is TRBV19, the J call TRBJ1-5; D is unclear. The CDR3 has 13 residues. CDR1 is LNHDA and CDR2 is SQIVND in the germline V gene (reference sequence). Deletions cut 8 bases from V and 5 bases from J, with 13 bases between. The CDR3 sequence is CASRERVDQPQHF. As DNA, the CDR3 is TGTGCCAGTCGCGAGAGGGTGGATCAGCCCCAGCATTTT. Full variable domain (missing parts from reference TRBV19 and TRBJ1-5): DGGITQSPKYLFRKEGQNVTLSCEQNLNHDAMYWYRQDPGQGLRLIYYSQIVNDFQKGDIAEGYSVSREKKESFPLTVTSAQKNPTAFYLCASRERVDQPQHFGDGTRLSIL.

The genes are TRBV9 and TRBJ1-1; TRBD1 matches 8 bases. Germline V gene sequence: CDR1 SGDLS, CDR2 YYNGEE. The V and J ends lost 2 bases and 3 bases, in that order; junction bases with no gene match: 9. The CDR3 length is 16 residues. The CDR3 DNA reads as TGTGCCAGCAGCGTGGGACAGGCCCTCTCGTACACTGAAGCTTTCTTT. Its protein is CASSVGQALSYTEAFF.

The V call is TRBV29-1, the J call TRBJ1-5; TRBD1 matches at 7 bases. The CDR3 consists of 13 residues. Germline CDR1 reads SQVTM; CDR2 reads ANQGSEA. With 7 bases clipped from V and 2 bases from J, the junction kept 5 bases outside the gene matches. The CDR3 loop is CSAGGGGNQPQHF. DNA of the CDR3: TGCAGCGCCGGAGGGGGCGGCAATCAGCCCCAGCATTTT.

This chain uses TRBV7-3 with TRBJ1-1; 7 positions agree with TRBD1. The CDR3 totals 15 residues. Germline trimming cut 1 base from V and 1 base from J; bases unmatched to any gene: 3. CDR1 and CDR2 (germline): SGHTA, FQGTGA. CDR3 sequence: CASSLMAGGNTEAFF. DNA for the CDR3: TGTGCCAGCAGCTTAATGGCAGGGGGGAACACTGAAGCTTTCTTT.

This chain joins TRBV18 and TRBJ2-1; 7 nucleotides agree with TRBD2. Germline CDR1 is KGHSH and CDR2 is LQKENI. This CDR3 has 15 amino acids. Trimming cost V 5 bases and J 3 bases; bases outside gene matches: 7. The CDR3, as DNA: TGTGCCAGCTCAGTCCGGGACTACCTCTACAATGAGCAGTTCTTC. It encodes CASSVRDYLYNEQFF.

This rearrangement joins TRBV9 to TRBJ2-1, with TRBD2 matching 12 bases. The CDR3 is made up of 20 amino acids. V lost 4 bases to trimming and J lost 7 bases; unmatched junction nucleotides: 21. Germline V gene data show CDR1 as SGDLS and CDR2 as YYNGEE. This CDR3 reads CASSSRSSGGVRLLGNEQFF. The CDR3 DNA sequence: TGTGCCAGCAGCTCCCGTTCTAGCGGGGGGGTCCGGTTGCTAGGTAATGAGCAGTTCTTC.

The chain recombines TRBV2 with TRBJ2-1, with D maybe TRBD1 (5 bases). Germline CDR1 is SNHLY and CDR2 is FYNNEI. The V gene lost 7 bases and the J gene lost 10 bases, with 17 bases spanning the gap. The CDR3 loop spans 13 amino acids. CDR3 region: CASNEGLTVEQFF. CDR3 sequence (DNA): TGTGCCAGCAACGAAGGATTGACAGTCGAGCAGTTCTTC.

The chain couples TRBV9 to TRBJ1-3, with D perhaps TRBD1 (6 bases). The CDR3 runs 16 residues. Deletions cut 3 bases from V and 0 bases from J, with 13 bases between. Germline V lookup: CDR1 SGDLS, CDR2 YYNGEE. The CDR3 here is CASSGSTGYSGNTIYF. The CDR3 DNA follows: TGTGCCAGCAGCGGCTCGACAGGATACTCTGGAAACACCATATATTTT.

The chain is built from TRBV13 and TRBJ1-2; TRBD1 agrees at 8 bases. V lost 5 bases to trimming and J lost 8 bases; unmatched junction nucleotides: 4. Germline V CDR1 and CDR2: PRHDT, FYEKMQ (reference sequence). This CDR3 has 12 residues. The CDR3, as DNA: TGTGCCAGCAGCAGGACAGGGAGAGGCTACACCTTC. It translates to CASSRTGRGYTF.

The V call is TRBV7-9, the J call TRBJ2-5; no clear D. Germline V lookup: CDR1 SEHNR, CDR2 FQNEAQ (reference sequence). CDR3 length equals 15 residues. V was shortened by 1 base and J by 4 bases, with 13 bases between the two germline ends. The CDR3 bases are TGTGCCAGCAGCTTAGGGATGCTAGGAGCAGAGACCCAGTACTTC. Encoded protein: CASSLGMLGAETQYF.

The rearrangement joins TRBV4-3 to TRBJ1-2, with 9 positions matching TRBD1. CDR1 is LGHNA, CDR2 YSLEER, per germline. The V gene end was trimmed by 6 bases and the J gene end by 7 bases; junction bases not matched to a gene: 6. The CDR3 loop spans 13 amino acids. For the CDR3, the DNA is TGCGCCAGCAGTCTCGGACAGGGGTCTGGCTACACCTTC. It specifies CASSLGQGSGYTF.

The table lists this clone with a few counts. The rearrangement joins TRBV25-1 to TRBJ1-4, with D hard to call. With 2 bases removed from V and 4 bases from J, the gap between germline ends came to 8 bases. The CDR3 is 14 amino acids. Germline V gene sequence: CDR1 MGHDK, CDR2 SYGVNS. CDR3 DNA: TGTGCCAGCAGTGAAACTGACTTTAATGAAAAACTGTTTTTT. This codes for CASSETDFNEKLFF. The full variable domain, in which reference TRBV25-1 and TRBJ1-4 provide the parts outside the CDR3, is EADIYQTPRYLVIGTGKKITLECSQTMGHDKMYWYQQDPGMELHLIHYSYGVNSTEKGDLSSESTVSRIRTEHFPLTLESARPSHTSQYLCASSETDFNEKLFFGSGTQLSVL.